The T cell receptor (beta chain) described here comes from a study of blood T cell repertoires in COVID-19. Turning to the study itself: COVID-19 samples from acute and convalescent phases originated in the United States, Italy and Spain. T cells, B-cell-depleted T cells, or PBMCs provided the cDNA or gDNA that served as material.

In the original processing: How many nucleated cells were present was estimated from reference gene primer amplification. This table comes from immunoSEQ multiplex PCR, and its TCRdb copy is limited to in-frame clones, with some not included. Clone size and the V and J calls come from that table; the DNA yielded D and trimming. The table has some 70,000 clones, 80% to 90% seen once. The germline CDR1 and CDR2 sequences are SGHAT and FQNNGV. The CDR3 loop spans 18 amino acids. V lost 2 bases to trimming and J lost 0 bases; unmatched junction nucleotides: 12. The TCR originated in a human donor in a cohort sampled during active COVID-19. The material sequenced was peripheral blood. This sequence joins TRBV11-2 and TRBJ2-7; 8 bases agree with TRBD2. The DNA for the CDR3 is TGTGCCAGCAGCTTATCAAACCGGGCGAGCGGGAGCTCCTACGAGCAGTACTTC. This encodes CASSLSNRASGSSYEQYF.